These T cell receptor beta chains were read from a single sample in a study of T cell responses to AZD1222 COVID-19 vaccine. TCRdb keeps only in-frame clones here, not all; method: immunoSEQ multiplex PCR. Of 95,000 or so clones listed, about nine tenths are singletons. The material sequenced was peripheral blood, taken 28 days after the second AZD1222 dose. Receptor source: an adult who received the AZD1222 COVID-19 vaccine. Both conserved end residues are part of each CDR3. A D gene is named only where the DNA matches it firmly. The size entry is marked missing in some rows and otherwise reads once, few, many or a size class.

v_call,j_call,clone_size,d_call,cdr3_aa,cdr3_nt
TRBV5-6,TRBJ2-2,.,TRBD1,CASSNPGTGSTGTGELFF,TGTGCCAGCAGCAACCCCGGGACAGGGTCAACGGGCACCGGGGAGCTGTTTTTT
TRBV10-3,TRBJ1-3,.,.,CAISEQGGNTIYF,TGTGCCATCAGTGAACAGGGTGGAAACACCATATATTTT
TRBV9,TRBJ2-2,.,.,CASSVDPSGELFF,TGTGCCAGCAGCGTAGATCCTAGCGGGGAGCTGTTTTTT
TRBV28,TRBJ1-5,.,.,CASSSRVYNQPRHF,TGTGCCAGCAGTTCCAGGGTTTACAATCAGCCCCGGCATTTT
TRBV14,TRBJ1-2,.,.,CASSLYGHGYTF,TGTGCCAGCAGCCTCTATGGGCATGGCTACACCTTC
TRBV19,TRBJ2-4,.,TRBD2,CASTPSGAGERAKNIQYF,TGTGCCAGTACCCCCTCCGGGGCGGGAGAGCGGGCCAAAAACATTCAGTACTTC
TRBV29-1,TRBJ2-7,.,TRBD1,CIGHRGFYEQYF,TGCATCGGACACAGGGGATTCTACGAGCAGTACTTC
TRBV10-2,TRBJ1-5,once,.,CASSLDLNQPQHF,TGCGCCAGCAGCCTCGACTTGAATCAGCCCCAGCATTTT
TRBV12-3/TRBV12-4,TRBJ2-7,.,.,CASSFLPGEQYF,TGTGCCAGCAGTTTCTTACCGGGCGAGCAGTACTTC
TRBV6-1,TRBJ1-5,.,.,CASSDPPGTGGNQPQHF,TGTGCCAGCAGTGACCCTCCGGGGACGGGGGGCAATCAGCCCCAGCATTTT
TRBV13,TRBJ1-1,once,.,CASSLWSRTEAFF,TGTGCCAGCAGCTTATGGTCCAGAACTGAAGCTTTCTTT
TRBV28,TRBJ2-2,.,TRBD2,CASRTTSGPTGELFF,TGTGCCAGCAGAACGACTAGCGGACCCACCGGGGAGCTGTTTTTT
TRBV28,TRBJ2-7,.,.,CASNPSRTGDYEQYF,TGTGCCAGCAATCCCTCCAGAACCGGCGACTACGAGCAGTACTTC
TRBV6-1,TRBJ2-1,few,.,CASSEARSSYNEQFF,TGTGCCAGCAGTGAAGCCAGGAGCTCCTACAATGAGCAGTTCTTC
TRBV5-1,TRBJ1-2,.,TRBD1,CASRPEGQNYGYTF,TGCGCCAGCAGACCTGAGGGACAGAACTATGGCTACACCTTC
TRBV6-1,TRBJ1-3,.,.,CASSEQGGTGNTIYF,TGTGCCAGCAGTGAACAGGGCGGAACTGGAAACACCATATATTTT
TRBV6-2/TRBV6-3,TRBJ2-2,.,.,CASSQKVRARTGELFF,TGTGCCAGCAGTCAAAAGGTGCGAGCCAGGACCGGGGAGCTGTTTTTT
TRBV12-5,TRBJ2-2,.,TRBD2,CASFQTSGSTGELFF,TGTGCTAGTTTCCAGACTAGCGGGAGTACCGGGGAGCTGTTTTTT
TRBV6-5,TRBJ1-1,.,.,CASSYVSDGEAFF,TGTGCCAGCAGTTACGTCAGCGACGGGGAAGCTTTCTTT
TRBV5-1,TRBJ1-4,.,.,CASSLSGANEKLFF,TGCGCCAGCAGCTTGTCGGGAGCTAATGAAAAACTGTTTTTT
TRBV6-5,TRBJ1-5,.,.,CASSPRGQGKQPQHF,TGTGCCAGCAGTCCGCGGGGGCAGGGAAAACAGCCCCAGCATTTT
TRBV30,TRBJ2-1,.,TRBD2,CAWILAGAWNEQFF,TGTGCCTGGATTCTAGCGGGAGCTTGGAATGAGCAGTTCTTC